The sequence of this T cell receptor (beta chain) was determined in a study of T cell responses to AZD1222 COVID-19 vaccine. The study, taken as a whole, reports: Clonal diversity may have been underestimated in mostly white British donors.

Turning to this clone: Antigen specificity is unknown.

Clones were sequenced by immunoSEQ multiplex PCR, and TCRdb holds only the in-frame ones, with some missing. The sample contains roughly 150,000 clones, around 91% of which appear only once. V lost 2 bases to trimming and J lost 8 bases, with 16 bases between them. The germline CDR1 and CDR2 sequences are SGHRS and YFSETQ. The CDR3 totals 15 residues. This receptor was taken from an adult who received the AZD1222 COVID-19 vaccine. This chain uses TRBV5-1 with TRBJ1-4, with D possibly matching TRBD1 (6 bases). This specimen was peripheral blood, taken 28 days after the second AZD1222 dose. The CDR3 DNA follows: TGCGCCAGCAGCTTAACCGGACAGCTCAAGGAAAAACTGTTTTTT. It encodes CASSLTGQLKEKLFF.